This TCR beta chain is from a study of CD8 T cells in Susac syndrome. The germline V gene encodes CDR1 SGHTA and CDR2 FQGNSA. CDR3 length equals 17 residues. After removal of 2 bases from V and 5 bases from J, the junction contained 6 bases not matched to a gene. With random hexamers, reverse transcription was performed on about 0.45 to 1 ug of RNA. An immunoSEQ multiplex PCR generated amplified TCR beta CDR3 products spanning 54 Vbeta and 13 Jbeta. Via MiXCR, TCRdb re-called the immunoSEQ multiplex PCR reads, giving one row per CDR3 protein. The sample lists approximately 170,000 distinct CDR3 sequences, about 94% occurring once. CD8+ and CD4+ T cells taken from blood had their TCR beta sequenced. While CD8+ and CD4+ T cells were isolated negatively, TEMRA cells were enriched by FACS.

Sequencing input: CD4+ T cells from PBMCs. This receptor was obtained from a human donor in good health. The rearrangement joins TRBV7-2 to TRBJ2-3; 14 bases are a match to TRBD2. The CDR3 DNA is TGTGCCAGCAGCTTACTTGGGACTAGCGGGGGACTAGATACGCAGTATTTT. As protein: CASSLLGTSGGLDTQYF.